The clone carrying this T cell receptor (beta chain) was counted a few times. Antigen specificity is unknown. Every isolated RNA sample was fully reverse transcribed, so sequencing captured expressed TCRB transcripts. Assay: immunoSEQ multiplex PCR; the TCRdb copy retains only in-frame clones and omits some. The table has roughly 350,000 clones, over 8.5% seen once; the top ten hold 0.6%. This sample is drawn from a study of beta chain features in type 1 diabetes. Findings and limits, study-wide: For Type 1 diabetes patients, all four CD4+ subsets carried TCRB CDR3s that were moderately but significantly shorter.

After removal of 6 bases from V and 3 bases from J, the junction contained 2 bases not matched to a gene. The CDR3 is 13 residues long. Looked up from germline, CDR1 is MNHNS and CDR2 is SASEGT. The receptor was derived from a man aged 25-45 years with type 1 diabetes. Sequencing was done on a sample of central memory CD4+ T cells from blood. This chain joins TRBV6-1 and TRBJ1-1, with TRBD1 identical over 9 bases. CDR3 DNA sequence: TGTGCCAGCAGGTGGGACAGGGACACTGAAGCTTTCTTT. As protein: CASRWDRDTEAFF.